A selection of T cell receptor beta chains follows, all from one sample in a study of cytomegalovirus exposure and HLA in healthy donors. TCRdb's table, derived via immunoSEQ multiplex PCR, lists solely in-frame clones and lacks some. Of 100,000 to 150,000 clones listed, more than 75% were seen once; the top ten hold roughly 1.5%. What was sequenced was PBMCs. The origin of the receptors is a female donor in good health and CMV-seronegative. Each CDR3 is given with its conserved first and last residue. Each record gives: clone size, V gene, J gene, CDR3 length, D gene, CDR3 DNA, CDR3 protein. D genes are given only for firm matches. Clone size is given for some rows only: seen once, a few or many times, or a class if the clone is expanded.

-,TRBV11-2,TRBJ1-4,15,-,TGTGCCAGCAGCCCGGGGGGAGCAACTAATGAAAAACTGTTTTTT,CASSPGGATNEKLFF
-,TRBV28,TRBJ2-7,16,-,TGTGCCAGCAGTTTAGGGGTAGTCGGGGGAATAGCCGAGCAGTACTTC,CASSLGVVGGIAEQYF
-,TRBV9,TRBJ1-3,16,TRBD1,TGTGCCAGCAGCGGGGGGACAGGGAGCGCTGGAAACACCATATATTTT,CASSGGTGSAGNTIYF
few,TRBV27,TRBJ2-5,12,TRBD2,TGTGCCAGCAGCCGGACTAGCGGGACCCAGTACTTC,CASSRTSGTQYF
-,TRBV7-9,TRBJ2-1,12,-,TGTGCCAGCAGCCCTTCCACTCTTGAGCAGTTCTTC,CASSPSTLEQFF
-,TRBV7-2,TRBJ1-4,14,-,TGTGCCAGCAGCGGCGGGCAGGGGTGGGAAAAACTGTTTTTT,CASSGGQGWEKLFF
once,TRBV6-1,TRBJ1-1,14,-,TGTGCCAGCAGTGAATTGGACAGAAACACTGAAGCTTTCTTT,CASSELDRNTEAFF
-,TRBV12-5,TRBJ2-2,14,-,TGTGCTAGCCAGGGGTACGCGAACACCGGGGAGCTGTTTTTT,CASQGYANTGELFF
-,TRBV6-1,TRBJ1-2,14,-,TGTGCCAGCAGTGAAGCGTCAGGTGGCTATGGCTACACCTTC,CASSEASGGYGYTF
few,TRBV19,TRBJ2-1,13,-,TGTGCCAGTAGTATAGACGGCTACAATGAGCAGTTCTTC,CASSIDGYNEQFF
-,TRBV6-4,TRBJ1-4,16,-,TGTGCCAGCAGTGAAGTCCCCGGGGGGCGAGGTGAAAAACTGTTTTTT,CASSEVPGGRGEKLFF
-,TRBV6-5,TRBJ1-2,13,TRBD1,TGTGCCAGCATCACACAGGGGGGGGGTGGCTACACCTTC,CASITQGGGGYTF
-,TRBV27,TRBJ1-6,15,-,TGTGCCAGCAGTTCCAGGACATTCTACAATTCACCCCTCCACTTT,CASSSRTFYNSPLHF
-,TRBV6-6,TRBJ1-2,14,TRBD1,TGTGCCAGCAGTTACCCACGGACAGGCGGTAGCTACACCTTC,CASSYPRTGGSYTF
-,TRBV5-1,TRBJ2-3,15,TRBD2,TGCGCCAGCAGCCCCGCGCGGGGGAGCACAGATACGCAGTATTTT,CASSPARGSTDTQYF
-,TRBV2,TRBJ1-1,13,-,TGTGCCAGCAGTGAGCAGAGGGACACTGAAGCTTTCTTT,CASSEQRDTEAFF
-,TRBV4-3,TRBJ2-1,15,TRBD2,TGCGCCAGCAGCCAAAGAGCGGGAGGAATTAATGAGCAGTTCTTC,CASSQRAGGINEQFF
-,TRBV11-2,TRBJ1-1,13,-,TGTGCCAGCAGCTTTACCAGGGGCGCTGAAGCTTTCTTT,CASSFTRGAEAFF
-,TRBV30,TRBJ2-7,16,TRBD2,TGTGCCTGGAGTAATATACTAGCGGGAGGGGGGGACGAGCAGTACTTC,CAWSNILAGGGDEQYF
-,TRBV10-3,TRBJ2-1,15,-,TGTGCCATCGGGACTGAGAGAGGCGTTGGCAATGAGCAGTTCTTC,CAIGTERGVGNEQFF
few,TRBV5-6,TRBJ2-7,13,TRBD1,TGTGCCAGCAGTTGGGACAGGACCTACGAGCAGTACTTC,CASSWDRTYEQYF
-,TRBV5-4,TRBJ1-2,17,-,TGTGCCAGCAGTCCCGGGACAACTTACGCTGAGAGCTATGGCTACACCTTC,CASSPGTTYAESYGYTF
-,TRBV5-1,TRBJ2-7,15,TRBD1,TGCGCCAGCAGCTTGAGTCAGGGGGCTTCCTACGAGCAGTACTTC,CASSLSQGASYEQYF
-,TRBV30,TRBJ1-3,16,-,TGTGCCTGGATCACCCCCGGGGGAATCTCTGGAAACACCATATATTTT,CAWITPGGISGNTIYF
-,TRBV27,TRBJ2-1,13,TRBD1,TGTGCCAGCTCGGACAGGGGGATTGATGAGCAGTTCTTC,CASSDRGIDEQFF
-,TRBV4-1,TRBJ1-5,15,-,TGCGCCAGCAGCCAAGAGATCGCAGGTGGGCAGCCCCAGCATTTT,CASSQEIAGGQPQHF
-,TRBV4-2,TRBJ1-1,16,TRBD1,TGTGCCAGCAGCCAAGATCTAATCAGGGGGAGCGCTGAAGCTTTCTTT,CASSQDLIRGSAEAFF
-,TRBV5-6,TRBJ2-5,18,TRBD2,TGTGCCAGCAGCTCATACACCACCGGGACTAGCGGCCAAGAGACCCAGTACTTC,CASSSYTTGTSGQETQYF
-,TRBV5-4,TRBJ1-1,14,TRBD1,TGTGCCAGCAGCTTAGACAGGGGTGGGACTGAAGCTTTCTTT,CASSLDRGGTEAFF
-,TRBV5-1,TRBJ2-1,16,-,TGCGCCAGCAGCTTGCGCGGGACTTACTCCTACAATGAGCAGTTCTTC,CASSLRGTYSYNEQFF
-,TRBV6-4,TRBJ1-3,12,-,TGTGCCAGCAGTGACCCGGGGGACACCATATATTTT,CASSDPGDTIYF
-,TRBV19,TRBJ2-7,13,-,TGTGCCAGTAGTATCGGCAGCGACTACGAGCAGTACTTC,CASSIGSDYEQYF
-,TRBV27,TRBJ2-1,15,-,TGTGCCAGCAGTTTACTCGGGACACTCTACAATGAGCAGTTCTTC,CASSLLGTLYNEQFF
-,TRBV28,TRBJ2-3,13,-,TGTGCCAGCAGCGTTACTAGCACAGATACGCAGTATTTT,CASSVTSTDTQYF
-,TRBV4-3,TRBJ1-1,14,-,TGCGCCAGCAGCCAAGCCCTAGCCGTGACTGAAGCTTTCTTT,CASSQALAVTEAFF